The TCR beta chain described here comes from a study of naive and memory T cell subsets. V lost 2 bases, J lost 3 bases, and 2 bases lay in between. The germline gives CDR1 SNHLY, CDR2 FYNNEI. This CDR3 is built from 11 residues. This clonotype was counted between two and nine times. Its antigen is still unknown. Study-wide results and caveats: Naive repertoires, especially CD8, held a few larger clonotypes, possibly memory cells re-expressing CD45RA.

Two oligonucleotides, mixed equimolar, formed the beta constant-region primer covering TRBC1 and TRBC2. Four rounds of PCR amplified the ligated cDNA using nested alpha and beta constant-region primers plus SP2. TCRdb reprocessed the UMI-ligation and nested PCR reads with MiXCR, giving one entry per CDR3 protein. The sample includes around 83,000 distinct CDR3 sequences, about 10% of them seen just once. V is TRBV2 and J is TRBJ2-7; no clear D. Sequenced sample: naive CD4+ T cells from blood. This sequence was found in a human donor in good health. As DNA, the CDR3 is TGTGCCAGCAGTGAAATCTACGAGCAGTACTTC. Its protein is CASSEIYEQYF. Full variable domain (rest looked up from reference TRBV2 and TRBJ2-7): EPEVTQTPSHQVTQMGQEVILRCVPISNHLYFYWYRQILGQKVEFLVSFYNNEISEKSEIFDDQFSVERPDGSNFTLKIRSTKLEDSAMYFCASSEIYEQYFGPGTRLTVT.